This TCR beta chain was found in a study of blood T cell repertoires in COVID-19 (dated by TCRdb to 2020 to 2021). Some background on the complete study: Collaborator samples came from the United States, Italy and Spain and covered acute and convalescent phases of COVID-19. Samples came from the ongoing ImmuneRACE study (first 160 participants) plus 1,254 subjects from 6 global collaborators. The repertoires were released in a freely available public database intended as a resource for research on the immune response to SARS-CoV-2. Subjects who had been exposed to COVID-19, were actively infected with it, or had recovered from it provided the deeply sampled blood TCRbeta repertoires that made up the dataset. Where available, HLA class I and class II types were taken from metadata supplied by the sample provider and were not determined by assay-based typing. The sample metadata nearly always contained a de-identified subject ID, COVID-19 status, age in years and sex. The material from the prospective study consisted of cDNA or gDNA derived from T cells, B-cell-depleted T cells, or PBMCs. Results and caveats for the whole study, not just this receptor: The amount of clinical and demographic metadata varied by source and participant and was provided uncurated.

One collaborating source in Seattle enrolled patients during active infection and followed them longitudinally through the course of disease. Collaborating institutions collected whole blood in K2EDTA tubes following their own protocols. For TCRbeta analysis, collaborators shipped samples as frozen whole blood, isolated PBMCs, or DNA extracted from either of those sample types. From cysteine to phenylalanine, the CDR3 is 17 amino acids long. Kept here is only the CDR3 DNA, which spans 51 bases and is read in frame from base 1. Germline trimming amounts to 4 bases on V and 4 bases on J, with 11 as the count of junction bases outside the gene matches. Taken from the germline V gene, the CDR1 and CDR2 loops are SGHDN and FVKESK. TCRbeta CDR3 regions were amplified from genomic DNA by means of the immunoSEQ Assay, a bias-controlled multiplex PCR. The original pipeline was this. The number of nucleated cells in each sample was estimated by amplification of reference gene primers within the assay. Sequence reads were collapsed and filtered to measure the absolute abundance of every unique TCRbeta CDR3 rearrangement. For each sample, productive Simpson clonality was calculated as the square root of Simpson's diversity index across productive rearrangements. Entries here come from immuneACCESS through TCRdb and include only in-frame sequences with V and J called. Some clones fail to appear in such tables; in the studies checked, an unresolved V gene covers under half of the shortfall, and the cause of the remainder is unknown. D and trimming were read from the DNA, whereas the V and J calls and clone size are those reported in that table. Present in this sample are fewer than 400,000 clones, 85% to 90% of which were seen just once. The ten largest clonotypes hold 2.9% of the sample.

With respect to this clone: Its cognate antigen has yet to be identified. The sample holds no much larger clone one base away, and base qualities are not on file.

Input material: peripheral blood. The sequence is built from TRBV14 and TRBJ2-1, and TRBD2 matches 9 of the central bases. The sequence derives from a woman aged 25 to 45 with COVID-19, enrolled during active disease. The CDR3 protein is CASSRGASGIMYNEQFF. Read as DNA, the sequence is TGTGCCAGCAGCCGGGGGGCTAGCGGGATAATGTACAATGAGCAGTTCTTC.